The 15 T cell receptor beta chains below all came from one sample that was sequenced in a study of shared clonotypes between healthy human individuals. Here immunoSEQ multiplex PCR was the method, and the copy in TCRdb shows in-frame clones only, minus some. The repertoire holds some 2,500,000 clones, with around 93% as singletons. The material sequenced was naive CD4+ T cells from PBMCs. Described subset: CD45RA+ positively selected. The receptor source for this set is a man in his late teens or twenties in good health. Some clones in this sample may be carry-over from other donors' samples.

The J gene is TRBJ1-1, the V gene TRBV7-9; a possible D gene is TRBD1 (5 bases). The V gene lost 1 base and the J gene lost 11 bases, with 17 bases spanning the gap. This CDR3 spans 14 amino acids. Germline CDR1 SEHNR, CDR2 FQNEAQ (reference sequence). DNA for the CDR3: TGTGCCAGCAGCTTAGAAGGAATGCAGGGCGGCGCTTTCTTT. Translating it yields CASSLEGMQGGAFF.

The CDR3: CASTAGFYNEKLFF. DNA for the CDR3: TGTGCCAGTACCGCAGGGTTTTATAATGAAAAACTGTTTTTT. The V and J genes are TRBV19 and TRBJ1-4; tentative D call: TRBD1 (5 bases). V was pared by 7 bases and J by 4 bases, with 13 bases between. The CDR3 consists of 14 residues. Looked up from germline, CDR1 is LNHDA and CDR2 is SQIVND (reference sequence).

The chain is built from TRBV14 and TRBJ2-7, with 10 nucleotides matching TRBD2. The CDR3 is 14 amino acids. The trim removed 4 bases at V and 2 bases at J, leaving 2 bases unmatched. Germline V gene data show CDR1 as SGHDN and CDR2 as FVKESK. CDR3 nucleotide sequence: TGTGCCAGCAGCCCCGGGACTAGCGCCTACGAGCAGTACTTC. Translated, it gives CASSPGTSAYEQYF.

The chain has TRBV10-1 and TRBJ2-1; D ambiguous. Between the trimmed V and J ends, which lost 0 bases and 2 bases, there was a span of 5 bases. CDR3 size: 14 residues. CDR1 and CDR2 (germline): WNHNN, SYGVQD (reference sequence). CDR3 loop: CASSESRPYNEQFF. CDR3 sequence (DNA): TGCGCCAGCAGTGAGTCGCGGCCCTACAATGAGCAGTTCTTC.

The CDR3, as DNA: TGTGCCAGCTTACCCGACCCCGACAGTGAAGCTTTCTTT. Translation: CASLPDPDSEAFF. This chain uses TRBV18 with TRBJ1-1, with D perhaps matching TRBD1 (5 bases). V dropped 7 bases and J dropped 7 bases, with 16 bases sitting between them. CDR3 size: 13 residues. CDR1 and CDR2 (germline): KGHSH, LQKENI.

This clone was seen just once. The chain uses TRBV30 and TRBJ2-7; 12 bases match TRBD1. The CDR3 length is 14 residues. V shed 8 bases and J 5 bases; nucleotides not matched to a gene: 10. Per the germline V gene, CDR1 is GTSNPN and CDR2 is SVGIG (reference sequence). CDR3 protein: CALSVGQGADEQYF. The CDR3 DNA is TGTGCCCTAAGTGTGGGACAGGGGGCAGACGAGCAGTACTTC.

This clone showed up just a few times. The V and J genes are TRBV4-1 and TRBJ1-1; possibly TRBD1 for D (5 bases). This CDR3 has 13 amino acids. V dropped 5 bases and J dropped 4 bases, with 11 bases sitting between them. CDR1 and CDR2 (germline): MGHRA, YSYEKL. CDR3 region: CASSTRGSTEAFF. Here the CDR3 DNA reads TGCGCCAGCAGCACGAGGGGCAGCACTGAAGCTTTCTTT.

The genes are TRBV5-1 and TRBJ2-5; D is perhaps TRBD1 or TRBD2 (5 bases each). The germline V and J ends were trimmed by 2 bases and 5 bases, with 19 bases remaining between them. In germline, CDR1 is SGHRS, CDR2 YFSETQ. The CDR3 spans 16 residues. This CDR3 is CASSFQGSGSGETQYF. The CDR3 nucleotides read TGCGCCAGCAGCTTCCAGGGTTCGGGGTCAGGTGAGACCCAGTACTTC.

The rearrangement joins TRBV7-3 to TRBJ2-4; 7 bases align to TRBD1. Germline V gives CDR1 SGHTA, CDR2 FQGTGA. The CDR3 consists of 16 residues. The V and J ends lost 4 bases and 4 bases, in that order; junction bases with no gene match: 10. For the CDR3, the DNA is TGTGCCAGCAGCTCTTACCGTGGACAGGTAAAAAACATTCAGTACTTC. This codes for CASSSYRGQVKNIQYF.

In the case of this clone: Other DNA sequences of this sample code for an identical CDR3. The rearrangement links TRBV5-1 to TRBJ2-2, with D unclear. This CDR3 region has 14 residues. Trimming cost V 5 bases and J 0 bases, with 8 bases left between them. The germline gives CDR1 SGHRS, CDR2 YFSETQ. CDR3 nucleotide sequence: TGCGCCAGCAGAGAAGACACGAACACCGGGGAGCTGTTTTTT. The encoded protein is CASREDTNTGELFF.

The DNA for the CDR3 is TGTGCCAGTAGTTTGGGACAGGACACCTACGAGCAGTACTTC. This gives the protein CASSLGQDTYEQYF. The chain recombines TRBV19 with TRBJ2-7; 8 positions match TRBD1. Trimming took 5 bases from V and 2 from J; bases not matched to a gene: 5. The germline V gene has CDR1 LNHDA and CDR2 SQIVND (reference sequence). The CDR3 is 14 residues long.

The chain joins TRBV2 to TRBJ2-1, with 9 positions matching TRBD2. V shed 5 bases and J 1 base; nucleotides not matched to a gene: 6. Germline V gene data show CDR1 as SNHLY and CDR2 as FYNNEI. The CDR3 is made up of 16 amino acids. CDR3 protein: CASSYSGSSSYNEQFF. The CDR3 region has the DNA TGTGCCAGCAGTTATAGCGGGAGTAGTTCCTACAATGAGCAGTTCTTC.

The CDR3 is CASSLGGPDSPEQYF. The DNA for the CDR3 is TGTGCCAGCAGCTTAGGAGGACCGGACTCACCCGAGCAGTACTTC. V gene TRBV5-6 combines with J gene TRBJ2-7; perhaps TRBD2 as D (5 bases). V gave up 2 bases and J gave up 6 bases, with 18 bases separating them. Looked up from germline, CDR1 is SGHDT and CDR2 is YYEEEE. The CDR3 sequence is 15 residues long.

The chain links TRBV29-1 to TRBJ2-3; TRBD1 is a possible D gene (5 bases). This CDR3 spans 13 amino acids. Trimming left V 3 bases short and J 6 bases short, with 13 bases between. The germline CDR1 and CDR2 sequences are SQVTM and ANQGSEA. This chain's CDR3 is CSVDWGVPDTQYF. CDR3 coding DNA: TGCAGCGTTGACTGGGGCGTTCCGGATACGCAGTATTTT.

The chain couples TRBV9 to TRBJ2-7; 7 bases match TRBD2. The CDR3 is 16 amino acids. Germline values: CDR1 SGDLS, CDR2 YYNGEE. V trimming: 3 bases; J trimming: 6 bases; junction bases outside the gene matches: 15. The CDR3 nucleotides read TGTGCCAGCAGCGCCACAGGTTCGGGGGGAGTGGTCGAGCAGTACTTC. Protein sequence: CASSATGSGGVVEQYF.